This T cell receptor (beta chain) appears in the sequencing data of a study of CD4+ T cells in melanoma. Study-wide results and limits: CD8+ T cell, macrophage and B cell function reportedly correlated with neoantigen-specific CD4+ T cells. Neoantigen-specific CD4+ T cells in melanoma reportedly had diverse differentiation states.

Measured with immunoSEQ multiplex PCR; TCRdb has only the in-frame clones, and not every one. Of about 110,000 clones listed, around 92% are singletons. Remarks on this clone: Its antigen is not identified.

Germline V gene data show CDR1 as SEHNR and CDR2 as FQNEAQ (reference sequence). This CDR3 has 17 residues. Losses at the gene ends were 2 bases for V and 3 bases for J; bases not matched to a gene: 13. Sequencing was carried out using peripheral blood. The chain couples TRBV7-9 to TRBJ2-7; TRBD1 matches 7 bases. The source is a human donor with melanoma. CDR3 coding DNA: TGTGCCAGCAGCTTATTTGAGGGGGCGAGGGGGCGCTACGAGCAGTACTTC. This sequence encodes CASSLFEGARGRYEQYF.